Sequencing of this T cell receptor beta chain was carried out in a study of identifying expanded T cells in peripheral blood. Libraries were prepared by immunoSEQ multiplex PCR; TCRdb keeps only in-frame clonotypes and omits some of them. The data contain 80,000 to 90,000 clones, around 86% of them seen just once; the ten biggest clones take up 4.5% to 7%. Study-wide findings and caveats: Approximately 1.2 clones differed between technical replicates, versus about 17 and 20 over time. Variance in clone template counts between two-week samples significantly increased with total template count across all healthy donors.

The CDR3 contains 10 residues. V was shortened by 0 bases and J by 6 bases, with 1 base between the two germline ends. The germline V gene has CDR1 SGHRS and CDR2 YFSETQ. Details on this clone: Its matching antigen is unknown.

Sequencing was carried out using blood. The origin of this receptor is a person aged 18-70 years in good health. V usage is TRBV5-1 and J usage is TRBJ2-7; D remains ambiguous. CDR3 sequence (DNA): TGCGCCAGCAGCTTGGCCGAGCAGTACTTC. This encodes CASSLAEQYF. Full variable domain (rest looked up from reference TRBV5-1 and TRBJ2-7): KAGVTQTPRYLIKTRGQQVTLSCSPISGHRSVSWYQQTPGQGLQFLFEYFSETQRNKGNFPGRFSGRQFSNSRSEMNVSTLELGDSALYLCASSLAEQYFGPGTRLTVT.